A selection of T cell receptor beta chains follows, all from one sample in a study of cytomegalovirus exposure and HLA in healthy donors. Some clones are missing from TCRdb's copy, which holds only in-frame ones; the method was immunoSEQ multiplex PCR. The sample has about 160,000 clones, about 81% seen once. The sample comprised PBMCs. These TCRs come from a woman in her fifties or sixties in good health and CMV-seropositive. Both conserved end residues are part of each CDR3. D genes are given only for firm matches. For some rows the clone size is stated as once, few or many, or as a class when expanded; others skip it.

size: once
D: TRBD1
J: TRBJ2-1
V: TRBV7-2
DNA: TGTGCCAGCAGCCCCAGCTCGACAGGGGTATTCTTC
CDR3: CASSPSSTGVFF

size: .
D: .
J: TRBJ1-5
V: TRBV6-1
DNA: TGTGCCAGCAGTGACAGGCAGCCCCAGCATTTT
CDR3: CASSDRQPQHF

size: .
D: .
J: TRBJ1-1
V: TRBV30
DNA: TGTGCCTGGAGAAGGGGCGTGGAAGCTTTCTTT
CDR3: CAWRRGVEAFF

size: .
D: .
J: TRBJ2-3
V: TRBV5-1
DNA: TGCGCCAGCAGCTTGGGATTTGGGGGCCCAGATACGCAGTATTTT
CDR3: CASSLGFGGPDTQYF

size: .
D: TRBD1
J: TRBJ2-3
V: TRBV15
DNA: TGTGCCACCAGCAGAGTGGGCACAGGGGGCCGCACAGATACGCAGTATTTT
CDR3: CATSRVGTGGRTDTQYF

size: once
D: .
J: TRBJ2-7
V: TRBV7-9
DNA: TGTGCCAGCAGCCCCCAAGGGGCCAGCTCCTACGAGCAGTACTTC
CDR3: CASSPQGASSYEQYF

size: .
D: TRBD2
J: TRBJ2-5
V: TRBV2
DNA: TGTGCCAGCAGGAAGACTAGCGGCCAAGAGACCCAGTACTTC
CDR3: CASRKTSGQETQYF

size: .
D: .
J: TRBJ2-7
V: TRBV2
DNA: TGTGCCAGCAGCGCTACAGGGAACTACGAGCAGTACTTC
CDR3: CASSATGNYEQYF

size: .
D: TRBD2
J: TRBJ2-7
V: TRBV5-1
DNA: TGCGCCAGCAGCACCCTAGCGGGGGCTTACGAGCAGTACTTC
CDR3: CASSTLAGAYEQYF

size: .
D: .
J: TRBJ2-2
V: TRBV5-6
DNA: TGTGCCAGCAGCTTGGTGGGGCGAAACACCGGGGAGCTGTTTTTT
CDR3: CASSLVGRNTGELFF

size: .
D: TRBD1
J: TRBJ1-5
V: TRBV2
DNA: TGTGCCAGCGGGGACAGGGGGCAGCCCCAGCATTTT
CDR3: CASGDRGQPQHF

size: few
D: .
J: TRBJ2-1
V: TRBV7-8
DNA: TGTGCCAGCAGCTTAGTGCCAGACAATGAGCAGTTCTTC
CDR3: CASSLVPDNEQFF

size: .
D: TRBD1
J: TRBJ2-5
V: TRBV2
DNA: TGTGCCAGCGGAGCCCTGGGGACAGCCCAAGAGACCCAGTACTTC
CDR3: CASGALGTAQETQYF

size: once
D: .
J: TRBJ1-1
V: TRBV18
DNA: TGTGCCAGCTCACCGGGGCAGGCCCGGAACACTGAAGCTTTCTTT
CDR3: CASSPGQARNTEAFF

size: .
D: .
J: TRBJ1-1
V: TRBV7-6
DNA: TGTGCCAGCAGCTTAAACCCGTTTGCGGGACTAAACACTGAAGCTTTCTTT
CDR3: CASSLNPFAGLNTEAFF

size: .
D: .
J: TRBJ1-3
V: TRBV6-5
DNA: TGTGCCAGCAGTTACGGGCGGGGAGGAAACACCATATATTTT
CDR3: CASSYGRGGNTIYF

size: .
D: .
J: TRBJ1-5
V: TRBV19
DNA: TGTGCCAGTAGTATACAGTACAATCAGCCCCAGCATTTT
CDR3: CASSIQYNQPQHF